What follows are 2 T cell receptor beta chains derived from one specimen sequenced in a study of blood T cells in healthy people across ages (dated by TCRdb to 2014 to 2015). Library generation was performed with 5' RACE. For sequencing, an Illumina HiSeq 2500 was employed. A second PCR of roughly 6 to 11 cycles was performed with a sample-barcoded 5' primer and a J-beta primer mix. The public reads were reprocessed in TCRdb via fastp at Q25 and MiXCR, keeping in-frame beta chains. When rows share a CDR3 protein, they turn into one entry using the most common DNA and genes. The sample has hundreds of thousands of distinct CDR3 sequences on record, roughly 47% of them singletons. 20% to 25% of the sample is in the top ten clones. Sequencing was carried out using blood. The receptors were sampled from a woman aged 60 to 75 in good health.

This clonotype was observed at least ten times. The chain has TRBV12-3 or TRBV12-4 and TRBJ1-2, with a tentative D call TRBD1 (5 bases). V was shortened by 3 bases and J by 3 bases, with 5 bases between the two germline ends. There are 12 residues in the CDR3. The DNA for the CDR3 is TGTGCCAGCAGTTTGACAGACTATGGCTACACCTTC. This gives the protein CASSLTDYGYTF.

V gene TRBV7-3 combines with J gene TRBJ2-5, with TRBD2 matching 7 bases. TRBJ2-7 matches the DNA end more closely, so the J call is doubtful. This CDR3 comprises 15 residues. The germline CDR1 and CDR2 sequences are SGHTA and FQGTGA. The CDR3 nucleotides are TGTGCCAGCAGCTTTGGGTCTGGCGGGGGCTACGAGCAGTACTTC. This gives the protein CASSFGSGGGYEQYF.